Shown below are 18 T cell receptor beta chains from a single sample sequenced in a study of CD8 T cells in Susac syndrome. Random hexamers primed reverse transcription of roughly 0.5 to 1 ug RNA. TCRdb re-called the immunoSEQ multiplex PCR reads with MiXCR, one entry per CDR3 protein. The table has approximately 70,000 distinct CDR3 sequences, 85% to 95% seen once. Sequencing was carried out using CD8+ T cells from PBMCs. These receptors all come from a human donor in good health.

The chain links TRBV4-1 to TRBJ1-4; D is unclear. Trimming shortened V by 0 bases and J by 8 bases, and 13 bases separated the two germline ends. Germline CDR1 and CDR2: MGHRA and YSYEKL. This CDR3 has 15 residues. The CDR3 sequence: CASSQDPWADEKLFF. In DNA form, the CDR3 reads TGCGCCAGCAGCCAAGATCCGTGGGCGGACGAAAAACTGTTTTTT.

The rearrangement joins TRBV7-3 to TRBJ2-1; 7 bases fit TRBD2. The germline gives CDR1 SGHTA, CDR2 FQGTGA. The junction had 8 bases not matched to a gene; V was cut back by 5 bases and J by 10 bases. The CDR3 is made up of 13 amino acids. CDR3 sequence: CASSPTKRGEQFF. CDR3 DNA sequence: TGTGCCAGCAGCCCCACTAAGCGGGGAGAGCAGTTCTTC.

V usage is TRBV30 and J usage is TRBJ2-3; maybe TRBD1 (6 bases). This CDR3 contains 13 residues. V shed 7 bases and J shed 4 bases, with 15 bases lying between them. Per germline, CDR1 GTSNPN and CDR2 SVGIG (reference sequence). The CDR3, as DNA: TGTGCCTTCTCAGGGGAGTTGGCAGATACGCAGTATTTT. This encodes CAFSGELADTQYF.

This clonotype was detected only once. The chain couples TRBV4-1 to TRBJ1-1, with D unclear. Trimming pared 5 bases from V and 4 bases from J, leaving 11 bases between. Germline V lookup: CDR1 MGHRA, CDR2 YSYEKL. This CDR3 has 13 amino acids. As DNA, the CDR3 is TGCGCCAGCAGCACTACCTGGGGCACTGAAGCTTTCTTT. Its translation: CASSTTWGTEAFF.

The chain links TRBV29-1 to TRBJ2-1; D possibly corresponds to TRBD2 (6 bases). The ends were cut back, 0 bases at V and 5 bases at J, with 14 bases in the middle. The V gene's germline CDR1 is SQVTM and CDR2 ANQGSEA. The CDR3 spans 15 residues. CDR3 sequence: CSVEDAGREDNEQFF. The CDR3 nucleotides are TGCAGCGTTGAAGATGCTGGCAGGGAGGACAATGAGCAGTTCTTC.

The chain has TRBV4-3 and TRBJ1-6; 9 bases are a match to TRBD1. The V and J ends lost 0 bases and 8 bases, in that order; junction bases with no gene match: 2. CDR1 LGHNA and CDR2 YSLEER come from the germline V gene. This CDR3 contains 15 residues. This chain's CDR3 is CASSQDRTGDSPLHF. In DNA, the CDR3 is TGCGCCAGCAGCCAAGACCGGACAGGGGATTCACCCCTCCACTTT.

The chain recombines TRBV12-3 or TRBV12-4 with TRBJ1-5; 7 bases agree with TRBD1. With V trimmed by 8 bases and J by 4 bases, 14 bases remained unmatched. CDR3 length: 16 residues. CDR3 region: CASSVEGGLGNQPQHF. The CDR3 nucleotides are TGTGCCAGCTCCGTGGAAGGGGGCTTGGGGAATCAGCCCCAGCATTTT.

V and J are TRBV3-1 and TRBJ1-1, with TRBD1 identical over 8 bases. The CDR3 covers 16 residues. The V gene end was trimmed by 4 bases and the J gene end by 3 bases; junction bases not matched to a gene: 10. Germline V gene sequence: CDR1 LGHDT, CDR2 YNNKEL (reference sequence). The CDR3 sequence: CASSPPDRASYTEAFF. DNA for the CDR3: TGTGCCAGCAGCCCACCGGACAGGGCTTCATACACTGAAGCTTTCTTT.

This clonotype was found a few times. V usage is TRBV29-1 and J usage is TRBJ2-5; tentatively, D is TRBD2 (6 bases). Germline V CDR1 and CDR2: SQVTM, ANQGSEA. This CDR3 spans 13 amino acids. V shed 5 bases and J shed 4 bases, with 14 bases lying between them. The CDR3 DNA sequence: TGCAGCGTTCGGGACTCCTTTCGAGAGACCCAGTACTTC. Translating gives CSVRDSFRETQYF.

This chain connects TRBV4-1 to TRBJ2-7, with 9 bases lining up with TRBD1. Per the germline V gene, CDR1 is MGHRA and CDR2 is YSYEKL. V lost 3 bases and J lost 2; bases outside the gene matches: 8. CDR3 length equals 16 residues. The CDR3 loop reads CASSQSGTGSTYEQYF. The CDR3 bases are TGCGCCAGCAGCCAGAGCGGGACAGGGAGTACCTACGAGCAGTACTTC.

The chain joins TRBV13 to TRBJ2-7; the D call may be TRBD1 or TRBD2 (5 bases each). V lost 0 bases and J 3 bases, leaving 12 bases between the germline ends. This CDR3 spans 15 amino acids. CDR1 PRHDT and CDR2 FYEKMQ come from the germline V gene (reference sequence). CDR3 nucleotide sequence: TGTGCCAGCAGCTTAGGGACGGGGCAGGGCTACGAGCAGTACTTC. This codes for CASSLGTGQGYEQYF. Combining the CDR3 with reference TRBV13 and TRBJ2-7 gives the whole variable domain AAGVIQSPRHLIKEKRETATLKCYPIPRHDTVYWYQQGPGQDPQFLISFYEKMQSDKGSIPDRFSAQQFSDYHSELNMSSLELGDSALYFCASSLGTGQGYEQYFGPGTRLTVT.

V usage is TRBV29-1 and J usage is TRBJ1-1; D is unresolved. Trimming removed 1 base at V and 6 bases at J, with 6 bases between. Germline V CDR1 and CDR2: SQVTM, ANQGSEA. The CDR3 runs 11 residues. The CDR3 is CSVEAGAEAFF. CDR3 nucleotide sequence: TGCAGCGTTGAAGCGGGCGCTGAAGCTTTCTTT.

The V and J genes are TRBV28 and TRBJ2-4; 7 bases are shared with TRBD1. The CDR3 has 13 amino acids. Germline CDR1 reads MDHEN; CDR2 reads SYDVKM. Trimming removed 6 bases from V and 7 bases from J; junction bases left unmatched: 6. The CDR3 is CASRGDRVNIQYF. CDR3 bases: TGTGCCAGCAGGGGAGACAGGGTGAACATTCAGTACTTC.

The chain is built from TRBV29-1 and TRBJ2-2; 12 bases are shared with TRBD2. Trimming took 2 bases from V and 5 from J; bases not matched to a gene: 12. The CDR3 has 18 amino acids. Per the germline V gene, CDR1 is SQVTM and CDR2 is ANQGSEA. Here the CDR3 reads CSVELAASGGARTGELFF. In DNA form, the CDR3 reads TGCAGCGTTGAATTAGCCGCTAGCGGGGGGGCTCGTACCGGGGAGCTGTTTTTT.

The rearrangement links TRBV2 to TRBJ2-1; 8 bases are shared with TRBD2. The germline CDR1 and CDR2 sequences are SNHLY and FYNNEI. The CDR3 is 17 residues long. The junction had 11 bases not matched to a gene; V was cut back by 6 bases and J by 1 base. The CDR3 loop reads CASRPDWGGGSYNEQFF. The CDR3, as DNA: TGTGCCAGCAGACCGGACTGGGGCGGGGGGTCCTACAATGAGCAGTTCTTC.

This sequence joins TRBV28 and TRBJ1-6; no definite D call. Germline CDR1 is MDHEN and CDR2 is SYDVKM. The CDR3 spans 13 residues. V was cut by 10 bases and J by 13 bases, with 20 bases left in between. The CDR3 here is CATQDGSSAPLHF. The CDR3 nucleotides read TGTGCCACCCAGGACGGTTCTTCGGCGCCCCTCCACTTT.

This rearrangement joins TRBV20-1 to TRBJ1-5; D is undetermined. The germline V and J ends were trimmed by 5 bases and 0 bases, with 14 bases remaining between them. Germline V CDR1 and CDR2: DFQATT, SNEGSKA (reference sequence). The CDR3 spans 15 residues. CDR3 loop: CSADPIDRSNQPQHF. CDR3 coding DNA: TGCAGTGCTGACCCGATAGACCGTAGCAATCAGCCCCAGCATTTT.

The CDR3 region has the DNA TGCGCCAGCAGCCAAGATCGAAGCGGGGGGGCTGGGGAGCAGTACTTC. This sequence encodes CASSQDRSGGAGEQYF. J is TRBJ2-7 and V is TRBV4-1, with TRBD2 matching 10 bases. The V gene's germline CDR1 is MGHRA and CDR2 YSYEKL. Losses at the gene ends were 0 bases for V and 7 bases for J; bases not matched to a gene: 9. CDR3 size: 16 residues.